A single count supports the clone carrying this T cell receptor (beta chain). Its antigen is still unknown. The data originate from a study of OX40 agonist ivuxolimab in advanced cancers. Study at large: Patients with hepatocellular carcinoma, melanoma, renal cell or head and neck cancer made up the dose-escalation patients.

The study, taken as a whole, reports: The average count of expanded clones was higher among CD8+ T cells than among CD4+. By week 6 at 0.1 to 3.0 mg/kg, blood CD4+ and CD8+ T cells had expanded clonally.

This table comes from immunoSEQ multiplex PCR, and its TCRdb copy is limited to in-frame clones, with some not included. The sample has 98,000 or so clones; approximately 86% are singletons. The clonotype was recovered from an adult with an advanced solid tumor such as melanoma, head and neck, liver or kidney cancer. The material sequenced was CD4+ or CD8+ T cells sorted from blood, taken in a trial of the OX40 agonist ivuxolimab.

The CDR3 nucleotides read TGCGCCAGCAGCTTTAACCGGGGGGGAGGTCAAGAGACCCAGTACTTC. The encoded protein is CASSFNRGGGQETQYF. V gene TRBV5-1 combines with J gene TRBJ2-5, with 8 bases lining up with TRBD2. The CDR3 spans 16 residues. Germline V lookup: CDR1 SGHRS, CDR2 YFSETQ. V shed 2 bases, J shed 2 bases, and the junction held 8 bases outside the gene matches.